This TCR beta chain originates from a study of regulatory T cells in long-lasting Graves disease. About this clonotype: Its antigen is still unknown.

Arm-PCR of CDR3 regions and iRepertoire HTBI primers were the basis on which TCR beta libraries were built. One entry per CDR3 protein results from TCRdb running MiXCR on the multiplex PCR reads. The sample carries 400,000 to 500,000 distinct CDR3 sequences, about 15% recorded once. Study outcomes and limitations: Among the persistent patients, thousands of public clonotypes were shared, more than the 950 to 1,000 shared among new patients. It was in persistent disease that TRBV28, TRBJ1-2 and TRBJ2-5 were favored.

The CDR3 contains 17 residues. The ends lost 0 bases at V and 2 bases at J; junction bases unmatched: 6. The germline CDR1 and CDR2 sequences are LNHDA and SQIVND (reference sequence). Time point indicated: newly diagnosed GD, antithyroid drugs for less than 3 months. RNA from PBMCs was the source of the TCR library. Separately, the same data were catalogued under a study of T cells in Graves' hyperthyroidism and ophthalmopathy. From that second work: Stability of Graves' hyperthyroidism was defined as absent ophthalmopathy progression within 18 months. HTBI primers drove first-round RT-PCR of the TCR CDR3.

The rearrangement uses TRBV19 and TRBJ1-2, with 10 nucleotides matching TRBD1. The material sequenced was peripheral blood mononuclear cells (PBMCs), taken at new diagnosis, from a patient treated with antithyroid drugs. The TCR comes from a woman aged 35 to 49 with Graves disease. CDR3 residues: CASSIDGTGASNYGYTF. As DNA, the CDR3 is TGTGCCAGTAGTATAGATGGGACAGGGGCTTCCAACTATGGCTACACCTTC.